What follows describes a single TCR beta chain. What was amplified from RNA transcripts were TCR beta CDR3 regions. With the HTBI primer set, the TCR CDR3 went through a first round of RT-PCR. TCRdb analysed the multiplex PCR reads with MiXCR anew, one entry per CDR3 protein. The data hold fewer than 350,000 distinct CDR3 sequences, with less than 20% observed a single time. The record originates from a study of T cells in Graves' hyperthyroidism and ophthalmopathy. The CDR3 runs to 13 residues. The V gene's germline CDR1 is SGHKS and CDR2 YYEKEE (reference sequence). V lost 5 bases and J lost 8, with 16 bases in between.

Sequenced: blood. This chain joins TRBV5-5 and TRBJ1-2, with D perhaps matching TRBD1 (6 bases). The TCR sequence derives from a man aged 50-59 years with Graves' ophthalmopathy. CDR3 protein: CASSFPGVGGYTF. The CDR3 DNA sequence: TGTGCCAGCAGTTTTCCAGGGGTGGGAGGCTACACCTTC.